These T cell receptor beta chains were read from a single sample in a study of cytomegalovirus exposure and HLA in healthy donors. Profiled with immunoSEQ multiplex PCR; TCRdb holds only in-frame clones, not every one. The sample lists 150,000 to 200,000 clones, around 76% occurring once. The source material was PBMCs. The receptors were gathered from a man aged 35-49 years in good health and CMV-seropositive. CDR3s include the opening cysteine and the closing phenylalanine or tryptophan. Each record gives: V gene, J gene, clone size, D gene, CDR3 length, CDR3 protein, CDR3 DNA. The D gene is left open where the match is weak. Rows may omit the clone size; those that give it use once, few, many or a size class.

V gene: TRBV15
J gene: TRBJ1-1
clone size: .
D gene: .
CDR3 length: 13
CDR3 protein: CATSRAGEAEAFF
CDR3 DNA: TGTGCCACCAGCAGAGCCGGGGAGGCTGAAGCTTTCTTT

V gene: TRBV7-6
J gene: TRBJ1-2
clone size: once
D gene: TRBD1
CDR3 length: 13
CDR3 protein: CASSSGQGLDYTF
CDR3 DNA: TGTGCCAGCAGCTCAGGACAGGGGCTAGACTACACCTTC

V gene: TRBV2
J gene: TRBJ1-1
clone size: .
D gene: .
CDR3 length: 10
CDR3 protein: CAGGRTEAFF
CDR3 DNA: TGTGCCGGGGGGAGGACTGAAGCTTTCTTT

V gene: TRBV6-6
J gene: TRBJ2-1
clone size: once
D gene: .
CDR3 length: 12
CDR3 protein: CASSSTKQFQFF
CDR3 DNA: TGTGCCAGCAGTTCCACAAAACAGTTCCAGTTCTTC

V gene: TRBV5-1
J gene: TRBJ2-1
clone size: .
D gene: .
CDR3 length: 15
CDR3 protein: CASSLGGWGNHEQFF
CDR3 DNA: TGCGCCAGCAGCTTGGGAGGGTGGGGAAATCATGAGCAGTTCTTC

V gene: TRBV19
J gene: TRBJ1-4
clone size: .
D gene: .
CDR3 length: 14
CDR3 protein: CASSISGANEKLFF
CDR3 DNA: TGTGCCAGTAGTATATCGGGGGCTAATGAAAAACTGTTTTTT

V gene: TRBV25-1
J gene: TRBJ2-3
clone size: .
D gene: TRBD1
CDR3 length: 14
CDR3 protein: CASTGTGGGDTQYF
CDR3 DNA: TGTGCCAGCACCGGGACAGGGGGCGGAGATACGCAGTATTTT

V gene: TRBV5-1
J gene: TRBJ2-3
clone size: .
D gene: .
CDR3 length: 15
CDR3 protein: CASSIQGRREDTQYF
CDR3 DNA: TGCGCCAGCAGCATACAGGGGCGGCGGGAAGATACGCAGTATTTT

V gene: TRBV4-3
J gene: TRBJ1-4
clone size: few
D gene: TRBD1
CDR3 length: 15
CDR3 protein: CASSPLNTGGEKLFF
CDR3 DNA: TGCGCCAGCAGTCCATTAAACACAGGGGGGGAAAAACTGTTTTTT

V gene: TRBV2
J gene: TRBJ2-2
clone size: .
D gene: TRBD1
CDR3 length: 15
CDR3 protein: CASSVVAGGTGELFF
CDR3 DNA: TGTGCCAGCAGTGTGGTGGCAGGGGGCACCGGGGAGCTGTTTTTT

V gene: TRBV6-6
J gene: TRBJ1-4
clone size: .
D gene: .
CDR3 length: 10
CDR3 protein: CASNGEKLFF
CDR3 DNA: TGTGCCAGCAACGGTGAAAAACTGTTTTTT

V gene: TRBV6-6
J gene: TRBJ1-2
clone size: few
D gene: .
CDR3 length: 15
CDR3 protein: CASSRPSGWISGYTF
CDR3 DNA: TGTGCCAGCAGTCGACCGAGCGGATGGATCTCCGGCTACACCTTC

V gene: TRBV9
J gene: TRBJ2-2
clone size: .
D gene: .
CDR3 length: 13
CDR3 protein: CASSVAGIGELFF
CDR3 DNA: TGTGCCAGCAGCGTAGCAGGGATCGGGGAGCTGTTTTTT

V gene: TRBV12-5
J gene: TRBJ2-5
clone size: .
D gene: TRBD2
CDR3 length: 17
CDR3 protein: CASGLVRLAGGSETQYF
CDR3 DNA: TGTGCTAGTGGTTTGGTAAGGCTAGCGGGGGGTTCAGAGACCCAGTACTTC

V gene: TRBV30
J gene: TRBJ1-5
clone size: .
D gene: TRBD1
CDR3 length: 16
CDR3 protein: CAWSKTGGWPNQPQHF
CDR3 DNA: TGTGCCTGGAGTAAGACAGGGGGCTGGCCCAATCAGCCCCAGCATTTT

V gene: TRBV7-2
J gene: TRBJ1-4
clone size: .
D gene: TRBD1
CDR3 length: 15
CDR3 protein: CASRVQGATNEKLFF
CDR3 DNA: TGTGCCAGCAGGGTACAGGGGGCAACTAATGAAAAACTGTTTTTT

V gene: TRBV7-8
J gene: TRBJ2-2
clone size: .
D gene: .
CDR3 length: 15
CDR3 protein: CASSRHRVTTGELFF
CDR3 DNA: TGTGCCAGCAGCCGCCACAGGGTTACCACCGGGGAGCTGTTTTTT

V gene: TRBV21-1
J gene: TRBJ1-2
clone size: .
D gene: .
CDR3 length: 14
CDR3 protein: CASSPGQGWCGYTF
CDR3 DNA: TGTGCCAGCAGCCCCGGACAGGGTTGGTGTGGCTACACCTTC

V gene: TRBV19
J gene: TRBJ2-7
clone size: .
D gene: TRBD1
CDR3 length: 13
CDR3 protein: CASSIQGVYEQYF
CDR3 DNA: TGTGCCAGTAGTATTCAGGGGGTATACGAGCAGTACTTC

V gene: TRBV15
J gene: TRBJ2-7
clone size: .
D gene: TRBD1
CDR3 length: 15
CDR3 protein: CATSPAGDSSYEQYF
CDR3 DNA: TGTGCCACCAGCCCGGCCGGGGACAGCTCCTACGAGCAGTACTTC

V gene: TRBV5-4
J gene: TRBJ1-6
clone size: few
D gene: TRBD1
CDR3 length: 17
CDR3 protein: CASSQGGLSSYNSPLHF
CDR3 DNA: TGTGCCAGCAGCCAAGGGGGCCTAAGCTCCTATAATTCACCCCTCCACTTT

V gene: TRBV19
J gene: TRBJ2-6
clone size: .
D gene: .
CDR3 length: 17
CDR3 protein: CASSPLGQISGANVLTF
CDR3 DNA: TGTGCCAGTAGTCCCCTAGGACAGATCTCTGGGGCCAACGTCCTGACTTTC

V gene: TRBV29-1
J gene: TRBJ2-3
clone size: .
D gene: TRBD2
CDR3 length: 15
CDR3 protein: CSVEEPLAGTSTQYF
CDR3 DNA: TGCAGCGTTGAAGAACCCCTAGCGGGGACTAGTACGCAGTATTTT

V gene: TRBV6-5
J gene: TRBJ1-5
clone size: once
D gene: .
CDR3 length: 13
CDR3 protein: CASSRGVRQPQHF
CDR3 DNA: TGTGCCAGCAGCCGGGGGGTGAGGCAGCCCCAGCATTTT

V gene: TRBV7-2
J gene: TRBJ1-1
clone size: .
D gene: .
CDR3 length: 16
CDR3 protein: CASSLRAGNRATEAFF
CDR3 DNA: TGTGCCAGCAGCTTGAGAGCAGGGAATCGGGCCACTGAAGCTTTCTTT

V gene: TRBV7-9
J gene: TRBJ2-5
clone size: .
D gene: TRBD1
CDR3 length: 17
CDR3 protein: CASSLAGPDRATETQYF
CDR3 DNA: TGTGCCAGCAGCTTAGCGGGACCGGACAGGGCCACAGAGACCCAGTACTTC

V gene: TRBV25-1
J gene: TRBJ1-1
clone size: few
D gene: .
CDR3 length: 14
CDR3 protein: CASLPGGHSTEAFF
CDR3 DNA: TGTGCCTCACTCCCGGGGGGGCATAGCACTGAAGCTTTCTTT

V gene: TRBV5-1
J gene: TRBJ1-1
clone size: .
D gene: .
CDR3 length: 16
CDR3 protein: CASSLQPDRVPAEAFF
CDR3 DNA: TGCGCCAGCAGCTTGCAGCCTGACAGAGTCCCCGCTGAAGCTTTCTTT

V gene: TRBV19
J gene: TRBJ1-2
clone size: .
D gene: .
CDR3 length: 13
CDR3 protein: CASSPGTTGGYTF
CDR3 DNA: TGTGCCAGTAGCCCCGGGACAACCGGCGGCTACACCTTC

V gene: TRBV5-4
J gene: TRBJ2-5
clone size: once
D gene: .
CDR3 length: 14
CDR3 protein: CASSFAELPETQYF
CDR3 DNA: TGTGCCAGCAGCTTCGCGGAACTCCCTGAGACCCAGTACTTC

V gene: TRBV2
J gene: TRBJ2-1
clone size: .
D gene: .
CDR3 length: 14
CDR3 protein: CASKGGDSYNEQFF
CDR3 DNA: TGTGCCAGCAAGGGGGGGGATAGCTACAATGAGCAGTTCTTC